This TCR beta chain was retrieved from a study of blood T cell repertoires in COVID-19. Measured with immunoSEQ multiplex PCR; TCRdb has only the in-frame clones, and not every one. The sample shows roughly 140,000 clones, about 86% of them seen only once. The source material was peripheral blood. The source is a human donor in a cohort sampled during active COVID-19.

The CDR3 nucleotides are TGTGCCAGCAGCGCCTACGGACAGGGGCGCGACGAGCAGTACTTC. This translates into CASSAYGQGRDEQYF. The gene calls are TRBV7-8 and TRBJ2-7, with TRBD1 matching over 9 bases. CDR1 and CDR2 from the germline V gene are SGHVS and FQNEAQ. The CDR3 has 15 amino acids. Unmatched junction bases numbered 10, after V lost 5 bases and J lost 5 bases.